The 14 T cell receptor beta chains presented below share a single source sample, sequenced in a study of cytomegalovirus exposure and HLA in healthy donors. Sequenced by immunoSEQ multiplex PCR; TCRdb stores in-frame clones only, minus some. Of over 200,000 clones in the sample, about 91% were seen once. Sequenced input: PBMCs. These receptors were collected from a woman between 18 and 29 years old in good health and CMV-seronegative.

V usage is TRBV11-2 and J usage is TRBJ2-4, with a possible D match to TRBD2 (5 bases). CDR3 length equals 13 residues. The germline gives CDR1 SGHAT, CDR2 FQNNGV. V gave up 5 bases and J gave up 9 bases, with 14 bases separating them. CDR3 residues: CASSPDNGSIQYF. CDR3 DNA sequence: TGTGCCAGCAGCCCAGACAATGGGAGCATTCAGTACTTC.

This chain connects TRBV4-3 to TRBJ1-1, with 7 bases lining up with TRBD1. The germline CDR1 and CDR2 sequences are LGHNA and YSLEER. With 6 bases clipped from V and 6 bases from J, the junction kept 10 bases outside the gene matches. The CDR3 consists of 14 residues. CDR3 region: CASRRDRYLSEAFF. The DNA for the CDR3 is TGCGCCAGCAGGAGGGACAGATATTTGTCTGAAGCTTTCTTT.

This clone was seen once. The chain links TRBV4-1 to TRBJ2-2, with a tentative D call TRBD1 (6 bases). Germline CDR1 MGHRA, CDR2 YSYEKL. V lost 2 bases and J lost 8, with 15 bases in between. The length of the CDR3 is 15 residues. DNA for the CDR3: TGCGCCAGCAGCCAAAGTTCTCGGCAGGGGGGGGAGCTGTTTTTT. Its protein product is CASSQSSRQGGELFF.

The chain employs TRBV15 and TRBJ1-2; D possibly corresponds to TRBD1 (6 bases). V was trimmed by 0 bases and J by 8 bases, leaving 13 bases between them. The length of the CDR3 is 14 residues. CDR1 is LNHNV and CDR2 is YYDKDF in the germline V gene (reference sequence). The CDR3 nucleotides are TGTGCCACCAGCAGAGATCCTACAGGGAACGGCTACACCTTC. Residues: CATSRDPTGNGYTF.

The rearrangement joins TRBV10-3 to TRBJ2-5; TRBD1 matches at 10 bases. The CDR3 has 15 residues. The V and J ends lost 1 base and 3 bases, in that order; junction bases with no gene match: 2. Looked up from germline, CDR1 is ENHRY and CDR2 is SYGVKD. The CDR3 protein is CAISEFGTGEETQYF. The CDR3 region has the DNA TGTGCCATCAGTGAGTTTGGGACAGGGGAAGAGACCCAGTACTTC.

This clone was recorded once. The chain recombines TRBV10-3 with TRBJ2-3, with 13 nucleotides matching TRBD2. The V gene's germline CDR1 is ENHRY and CDR2 SYGVKD. CDR3 size: 16 residues. Losses at the gene ends were 3 bases for V and 4 bases for J; bases not matched to a gene: 4. The CDR3 protein is CAISDTSGRAADTQYF. The CDR3, as DNA: TGTGCCATCAGTGACACTAGCGGGAGGGCCGCAGATACGCAGTATTTT.

This clone occurred a few times. The chain combines TRBV7-9 with TRBJ2-1; 8 bases match TRBD1. This CDR3 has 13 residues. Germline lookup yields CDR1 SEHNR and CDR2 FQNEAQ (reference sequence). The ends lost 4 bases at V and 14 bases at J; junction bases unmatched: 10. This CDR3 is CASSSGQATKEFF. CDR3 DNA sequence: TGTGCCAGCAGCTCGGGACAGGCCACGAAGGAGTTCTTC.

CDR3 in DNA: TGTGCCATCGCGGCCGAGACCTACAACACCGGGGAGCTGTTTTTT. Translated, it gives CAIAAETYNTGELFF. The chain carries TRBV10-3 and TRBJ2-2; no clear D gene. V shed 8 bases and J shed 2 bases, with 15 bases lying between them. Germline CDR1 is ENHRY and CDR2 is SYGVKD. This CDR3 region has 15 residues.

This sequence joins TRBV2 and TRBJ2-6; D unclear. Trimming left V 9 bases short and J 0 bases short, with 6 bases between. This CDR3 is built from 13 residues. Germline V gives CDR1 SNHLY, CDR2 FYNNEI. CDR3 sequence reads: CARHLSGANVLTF. In DNA form, the CDR3 reads TGTGCCAGACATCTCTCTGGGGCCAACGTCCTGACTTTC.

This clone was recorded only once. The chain carries TRBV30 and TRBJ2-5; 7 bases are shared with TRBD2. The CDR3 totals 16 residues. J lost 0 bases, V lost 3 bases, and 10 bases had no gene match. Germline CDR1 reads GTSNPN; CDR2 reads SVGIG (reference sequence). CDR3 loop: CAWSRRRGTHQETQYF. CDR3 nucleotide sequence: TGTGCCTGGAGCCGTAGGCGGGGGACCCACCAAGAGACCCAGTACTTC. The whole variable domain, filled in from reference TRBV30 and TRBJ2-5, reads SQTIHQWPATLVQPVGSPLSLECTVEGTSNPNLYWYRQAAGRGLQLLFYSVGIGQISSEVPQNLSASRPQDRQFILSSKKLLLSDSGFYLCAWSRRRGTHQETQYFGPGTRLLVL.

The V and J genes are TRBV7-9 and TRBJ1-1, with D unresolved. The CDR3 consists of 13 residues. CDR1 SEHNR and CDR2 FQNEAQ come from the germline V gene (reference sequence). Trimming shortened V by 10 bases and J by 1 base, and 13 bases separated the two germline ends. CDR3 sequence: CANRALGNTEAFF. Here the CDR3 DNA reads TGTGCCAACAGAGCGTTGGGGAACACTGAAGCTTTCTTT.

The chain uses TRBV2 and TRBJ1-4, with 7 bases fitting TRBD1. The CDR3 loop spans 13 amino acids. With V trimmed by 7 bases and J by 8 bases, 7 bases remained unmatched. Germline V gene lookup returns CDR1 SNHLY and CDR2 FYNNEI. The chain's CDR3 is CASKEGAREKLFF. The CDR3 DNA reads as TGTGCCAGCAAGGAGGGGGCGAGGGAAAAACTGTTTTTT. The complete variable domain, with remaining parts taken from reference TRBV2 and TRBJ1-4, reads EPEVTQTPSHQVTQMGQEVILRCVPISNHLYFYWYRQILGQKVEFLVSFYNNEISEKSEIFDDQFSVERPDGSNFTLKIRSTKLEDSAMYFCASKEGAREKLFFGSGTQLSVL.

The chain links TRBV6-1 to TRBJ2-7; D might be TRBD2 (5 bases). Trimming stripped 6 bases from V and 1 base from J, with 16 bases between. There are 15 residues in the CDR3. The germline V gene encodes CDR1 MNHNS and CDR2 SASEGT. The CDR3 DNA sequence: TGTGCCAGCAGGGGCCTGGCGGAGGTTTCCTACGAGCAGTACTTC. It encodes CASRGLAEVSYEQYF.

The genes are TRBV28 and TRBJ1-5, with unresolved D. V lost 3 bases and J lost 1, with 10 bases in between. The CDR3 is made up of 15 amino acids. Germline V gene data show CDR1 as MDHEN and CDR2 as SYDVKM. This CDR3 reads CASSFPGNSNQPQHF. The CDR3 coding sequence is TGTGCCAGCAGTTTCCCTGGCAACAGCAATCAGCCCCAGCATTTT.